This TCR beta chain was identified in a study of blood T cells in healthy people across ages. Study outcomes and limitations: Across the age range, TCR beta diversity per million T cells fell in a roughly linear way. Estimates based on one million T cells were treated as lower bounds.

It was ten milliliters of peripheral blood that were drawn from each donor. With regard to this clonotype: The antigen remains undetermined.

This CDR3 has 15 residues. Germline V CDR1 and CDR2: DFQATT, SNEGSKA (reference sequence). With 0 bases removed from V and 2 bases from J, the gap between germline ends came to 11 bases. Through a sample-barcoded 5' primer and a J-beta primer mix, a second PCR was run for roughly 6 to 12 cycles. TCRdb redid the calling of the 5' RACE reads with MiXCR, one entry per CDR3 protein. Of over 1,500,000 distinct CDR3 sequences in the sample, roughly 50% were seen once. Specimen: blood. The gene calls are TRBV20-1 and TRBJ2-1; D is perhaps TRBD2 (5 bases). This receptor was obtained from a middle-aged woman in good health. Here the CDR3 reads CSARDPERTYNEQFF. For the CDR3, the DNA is TGCAGTGCTAGAGACCCCGAGCGGACCTACAATGAGCAGTTCTTC.